This entry features one TCR beta chain sequence. Its cognate antigen is unknown. CD8 cells regarded as naive lacked CD45RO, were positively chosen for CCR7, and omitted terminally differentiated effector memory CD45RA+ cells. These data originate in a study of shared clonotypes between healthy human individuals. Study overall: There were three CD4 naive, three CD4 memory, two CD8 naive and one CD8 memory plates per donor.

V was cut by 2 bases and J by 1 base, with 14 bases left in between. The CDR3 runs to 17 residues. Germline V lookup: CDR1 ENHRY, CDR2 SYGVKD. General study results and limits: On the whole, naive subsets had larger estimated richness than memory subsets had. Sequencing depth was expected to affect clonotype sharing among donors.

A 200 ng quantity of DNA, 25,000 to 35,000 T cell genomes, went into the sorted-subset replicate PCRs. TCRdb keeps only in-frame clones here, not all; method: immunoSEQ multiplex PCR. The table lists about 2,200,000 clones, about 92% of them singletons. Sequenced: naive CD8+ T cells from PBMCs. The rearrangement links TRBV10-3 to TRBJ2-2, with D perhaps TRBD1 or TRBD2 (5 bases each). The sequence came from a man younger than 30 in good health. Some clones in this sample may be carry-over from other donors' samples. In nucleotides, the CDR3 is TGTGCCATCAGTGAGGAGGGGCTGGATAAGAACACCGGGGAGCTGTTTTTT. It translates to CAISEEGLDKNTGELFF.